This T cell receptor beta chain was recorded in a study of shared clonotypes between healthy human individuals. On the study more broadly: A few men and a couple of women, aged 18 to 49, were donors. Whole-study findings and limits: Large sequencing depth failed to make sorted-subset sequencing complete, rarefaction showed.

In regard to this clone: Its antigen is currently unknown.

Germline CDR1 and CDR2: LGHNA and YSLEER. The germline V and J ends were trimmed by 2 bases and 2 bases, with 12 bases remaining between them. CDR3 length equals 15 residues. Naive-designated CD8 cells lacked CD45RO, were positively enriched for CCR7, and omitted terminally differentiated effector memory CD45RA+ cells. This table comes from immunoSEQ multiplex PCR, and its TCRdb copy is limited to in-frame clones, with some not included. This repertoire shows under 1 million clones, about 92% found once; its top ten account for approximately 25%. The sequence was obtained from a young man in good health. The chain uses TRBV4-3 and TRBJ2-5; D is perhaps TRBD2 (6 bases). The sample consisted of naive CD8+ T cells sorted from blood. This chain's CDR3 is CASSQYGGRQETQYF. CDR3 nucleotides: TGCGCCAGCAGCCAATATGGAGGGCGGCAAGAGACCCAGTACTTC.